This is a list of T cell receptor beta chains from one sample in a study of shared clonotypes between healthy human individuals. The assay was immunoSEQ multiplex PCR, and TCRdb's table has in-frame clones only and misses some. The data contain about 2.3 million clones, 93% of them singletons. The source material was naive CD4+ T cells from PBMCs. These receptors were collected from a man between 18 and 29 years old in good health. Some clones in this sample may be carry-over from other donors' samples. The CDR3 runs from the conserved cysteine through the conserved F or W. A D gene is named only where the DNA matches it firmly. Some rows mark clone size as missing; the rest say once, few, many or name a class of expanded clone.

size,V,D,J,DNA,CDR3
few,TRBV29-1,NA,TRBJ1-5,TGCAGCGGTCAGGGGAGAGGTAATCAGCCCCAGCATTTT,CSGQGRGNQPQHF
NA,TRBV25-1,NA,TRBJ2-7,TGTGCCAGCAGTGAATTATCCAGCCACGAGCAGTACTTC,CASSELSSHEQYF
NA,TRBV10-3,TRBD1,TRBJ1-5,TGTGCCATCAGTGACAGGACAGGGGGGGATCAGCCCCAGCATTTT,CAISDRTGGDQPQHF
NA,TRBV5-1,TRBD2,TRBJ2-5,TGCGCCAGCAGCCTGACTAGCGGGAGGGCCTTAGAGACCCAGTACTTC,CASSLTSGRALETQYF
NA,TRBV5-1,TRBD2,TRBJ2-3,TGCGCCAGTCGGATGGTTAGCGGGAGTACAGATACGCAGTATTTT,CASRMVSGSTDTQYF
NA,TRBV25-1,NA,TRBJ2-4,TGTGCCAGCAGTGCTCCGGGAGCCAAAAACATTCAGTACTTC,CASSAPGAKNIQYF
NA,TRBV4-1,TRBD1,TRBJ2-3,TGCGCCAGCAGCCAAAATAGGGACAGACTAAACACAGATACGCAGTATTTT,CASSQNRDRLNTDTQYF
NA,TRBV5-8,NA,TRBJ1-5,TGTGCCAGCAGCTTGAAGACACTGAGCAATCAGCCCCAGCATTTT,CASSLKTLSNQPQHF
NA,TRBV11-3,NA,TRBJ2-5,TGTGCCAGCAGCTTTGGGCTCAGGGAGACCCAGTACTTC,CASSFGLRETQYF
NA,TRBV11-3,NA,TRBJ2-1,TGTGCCAGCAGCGACGGGGTAAGCTCCTACAATGAGCAGTTCTTC,CASSDGVSSYNEQFF
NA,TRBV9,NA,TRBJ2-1,TGTGCCAGCAGCGTAGTGGGGATTAGTGAGCAGTTCTTC,CASSVVGISEQFF
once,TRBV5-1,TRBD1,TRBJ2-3,TGCGCCAGCAGCTTGGCCACAGGGGCCCGGGCCACAGATACGCAGTATTTT,CASSLATGARATDTQYF
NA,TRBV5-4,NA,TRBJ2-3,TGTGCCAGCAGCATGAGTGGTCCGGGATTCGGCACAGATACGCAGTATTTT,CASSMSGPGFGTDTQYF
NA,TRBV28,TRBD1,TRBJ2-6,TGTGCCAGCAGCCTGGGAGGACAGGGGGCGCTAGGTGGTTCTGGGGCCAACGTCCTGACTTTC,CASSLGGQGALGGSGANVLTF
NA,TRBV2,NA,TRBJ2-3,TGTGCCAGCAGTGCTTCGGGCGATCCAGCGGATACGCAGTATTTT,CASSASGDPADTQYF
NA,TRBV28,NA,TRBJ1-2,TGTGCCAGCAGTTTATCCGGCGGGGTCTATGGCTACACCTTC,CASSLSGGVYGYTF
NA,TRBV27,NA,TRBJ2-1,TGTGCCAGCAGTTTAAATTGGAGCGATGAGCAGTTCTTC,CASSLNWSDEQFF
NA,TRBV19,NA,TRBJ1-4,TGTGCCAGTAGTATATTACAGGGAACTAATGAAAAACTGTTTTTT,CASSILQGTNEKLFF
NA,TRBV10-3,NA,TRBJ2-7,TGTGCCATCAGTCAGACGACTTACGAGCAGTACTTC,CAISQTTYEQYF
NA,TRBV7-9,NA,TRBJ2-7,TGTGCCAGCAGCGAATACCGGGACAACCCCCTTCGCGACGAGCAGTACTTC,CASSEYRDNPLRDEQYF
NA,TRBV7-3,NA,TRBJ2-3,TGTGCCAGCAGCCCCTCGGCAGGGAGCACAGATACGCAGTATTTT,CASSPSAGSTDTQYF
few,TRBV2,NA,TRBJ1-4,TGTGCCAGCAGTGACGGCCGTTCAAATGAAAAACTGTTTTTT,CASSDGRSNEKLFF
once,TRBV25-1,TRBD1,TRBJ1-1,TGTGCCAGCCGCGACAGGGTCGGCACTGAAGCTTTCTTT,CASRDRVGTEAFF
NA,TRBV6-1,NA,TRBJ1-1,TGTGCCAGCGTTTTCCGGGGCACTGAAGCTTTCTTT,CASVFRGTEAFF
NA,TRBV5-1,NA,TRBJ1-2,TGCGCCAGCAGCTTGGAGGGCATTGATAGGGCCCATGGCTACACCTTC,CASSLEGIDRAHGYTF
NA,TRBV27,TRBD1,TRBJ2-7,TGTGCCAGCAGCTGGGGACAGGGGGGCCCCTACGAGCAGTACTTC,CASSWGQGGPYEQYF
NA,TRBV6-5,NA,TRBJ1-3,TGTGCTTCAAGCAGCGTCTCGGGAGGAAACACCATATATTTT,CASSSVSGGNTIYF
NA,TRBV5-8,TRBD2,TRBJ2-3,TGTGCCAGCAGCATAGCGGGAGGCCCCACAGATACGCAGTATTTT,CASSIAGGPTDTQYF
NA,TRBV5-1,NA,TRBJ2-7,TGCGCCAGCAGCTTGGGGGACCCTAGGGACTACGAGCAGTACTTC,CASSLGDPRDYEQYF
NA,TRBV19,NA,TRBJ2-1,TGTGCCAGTAGTATATCGACCAGGGAGTATGAGCAGTTCTTC,CASSISTREYEQFF
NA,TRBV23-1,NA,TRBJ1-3,TGCGCCATCCAGGGTGTCTCTGGAAACACCATATATTTT,CAIQGVSGNTIYF
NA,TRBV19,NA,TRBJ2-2,TGTGCCAGTAGTATAGTCGGCGGGAACACCGGGGAGCTGTTTTTT,CASSIVGGNTGELFF
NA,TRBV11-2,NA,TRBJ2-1,TGTGCCAGCAGCCTCGTGAGCTCCTACAATGAGCAGTTCTTC,CASSLVSSYNEQFF
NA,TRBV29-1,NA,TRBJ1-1,TGCAGCGTTGCCAATTGGAGAGAAGCTTTCTTT,CSVANWREAFF
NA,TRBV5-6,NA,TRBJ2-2,TGTGCCAGCACTCGCCGCGGGGCCGGGGAGCTGTTTTTT,CASTRRGAGELFF
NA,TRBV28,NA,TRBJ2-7,TGTGCCAGCGCCCCCCAGGGCGTAGGATCCTACGAGCAGTACTTC,CASAPQGVGSYEQYF
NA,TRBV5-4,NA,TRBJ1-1,TGTGCCAGCAGCTTTCTAGGGCTCCCTGAAGCTTTCTTT,CASSFLGLPEAFF
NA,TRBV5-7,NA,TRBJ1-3,TGTGCCAGCAGCTTGTCTGTTAACACCATATATTTT,CASSLSVNTIYF
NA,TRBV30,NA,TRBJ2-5,TGTGCCTGGAGTGTAGGGGGAGGGGGCCTTGAGACCCAGTACTTC,CAWSVGGGGLETQYF
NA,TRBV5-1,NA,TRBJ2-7,TGCGCCAGCAGCCGTGACCCGGGGGCCCCAGGCTACGAGCAGTACTTC,CASSRDPGAPGYEQYF
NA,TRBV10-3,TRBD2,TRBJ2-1,TGTGCCATCAGTGGGGGACTAGCGGGAGGATACAATGAGCAGTTCTTC,CAISGGLAGGYNEQFF
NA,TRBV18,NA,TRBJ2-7,TGTGCCAGCTCACCCGACGCGACCTACGAGCAGTACTTC,CASSPDATYEQYF
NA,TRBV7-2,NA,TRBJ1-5,TGTGCCAGCAGCTCTGCGAGGATGAATAGCAATCAGCCCCAGCATTTT,CASSSARMNSNQPQHF
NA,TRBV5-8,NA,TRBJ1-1,TGTGCCAGCAGCGGGGGATTACTGAACACTGAAGCTTTCTTT,CASSGGLLNTEAFF
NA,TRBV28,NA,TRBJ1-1,TGTGCCAGCAGTTCCCCGGGCAGAAACACTGAAGCTTTCTTT,CASSSPGRNTEAFF
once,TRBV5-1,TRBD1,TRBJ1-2,TGCGCCAGCAGCAGGGATGACAGGGTTGGCTACACCTTC,CASSRDDRVGYTF
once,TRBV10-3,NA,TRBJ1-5,TGTGCCATCAGCGGTAGCGAAAGCAATCAGCCCCAGCATTTT,CAISGSESNQPQHF
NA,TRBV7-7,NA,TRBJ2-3,TGTGCCAGCAGCTTAGGATTTGGAGGGAGCACAGATACGCAGTATTTT,CASSLGFGGSTDTQYF
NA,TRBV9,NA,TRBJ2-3,TGTGCCAGCAGCGTAGTTTCTGCAGATACGCAGTATTTT,CASSVVSADTQYF
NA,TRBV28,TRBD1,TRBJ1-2,TGTGCCAGCAGTCTCCTGGGACAGGGAAAGATGGGGGGGTACACCTTC,CASSLLGQGKMGGYTF
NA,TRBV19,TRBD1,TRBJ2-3,TGTGCCAGTAGTGTCGACAGGGGCAATCCAGATACGCAGTATTTT,CASSVDRGNPDTQYF
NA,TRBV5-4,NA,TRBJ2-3,TGTGCCAGCAGCTTGGAGGGCGGGGCTAGCACAGATACGCAGTATTTT,CASSLEGGASTDTQYF
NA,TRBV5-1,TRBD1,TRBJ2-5,TGCGCCAGCAGTCCCGGGACAGGGACGACCCAGTACTTC,CASSPGTGTTQYF
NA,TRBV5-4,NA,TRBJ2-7,TGTGCCAGCAGCTCGATCGCGGGCCTCTCCTACGAGCAGTACTTC,CASSSIAGLSYEQYF
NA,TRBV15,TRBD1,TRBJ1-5,TGTGCCACCAGCTCCCGGGACAGTAATCAGCCCCAGCATTTT,CATSSRDSNQPQHF